A selection of T cell receptor beta chains follows, all from one sample in a study of T cell responses to AZD1222 COVID-19 vaccine. Sequencing was performed with immunoSEQ multiplex PCR; in TCRdb, only in-frame clones are kept and a portion is missing. The sample has about 150,000 clones, under 95% seen once. Here the sequenced sample was peripheral blood, taken on day 0 of AZD1222 vaccination. The receptors were gathered from an adult in good health. Each CDR3 is given with its conserved first and last residue. A D gene is named only where the DNA matches it firmly. Expanded clones are given a class, and other clones once, few, many or no size at all.

>NA|TRBJ1-3|14|TRBV11-3|NA
CASSLHRTGNTIYF
>NA|TRBJ1-3|14|TRBV5-1|NA
CASSLGGSGNTIYF
>NA|TRBJ1-4|13|TRBV5-6|NA
CASSLAGGEKLFF
>TRBD1|TRBJ2-7|14|TRBV10-1|NA
CASSPGQAPYEQYF
>NA|TRBJ1-1|12|TRBV7-2|NA
CASSAYNTEAFF
>NA|TRBJ1-4|17|TRBV7-9|few
CASSLTTSGWGNEKLFF
>NA|TRBJ1-2|13|TRBV4-1|once
CASSQDLRPGHLF
>TRBD1|TRBJ2-3|15|TRBV5-1|NA
CASSLGGQGTDTQYF
>TRBD1|TRBJ2-7|14|TRBV7-2|once
CASTLGTALGEQYF
>NA|TRBJ1-2|11|TRBV6-5|NA
CASTKGRGYTF
>NA|TRBJ1-6|15|TRBV27|NA
CASSPQNRANSPLHF
>NA|TRBJ1-1|14|TRBV6-5|NA
CASRPAQTNTEAFF
>NA|TRBJ2-1|15|TRBV5-1|once
CASSLGFSSYNEQFF
>TRBD1|TRBJ1-4|16|TRBV5-1|NA
CASSRPGGGGNEKLFF
>NA|TRBJ2-3|14|TRBV14|once
CASSDRVWSDTQYF